A single sample is the source of the 11 T cell receptor beta chains below, sequenced in a study of OX40 agonist ivuxolimab in advanced cancers. The protocol was immunoSEQ multiplex PCR, while the TCRdb copy is restricted to in-frame clones and leaves out a portion. The sample has 82,000 or so clones; more than 80% are singletons. The sequencing here drew on CD4+ or CD8+ T cells sorted from blood, taken in a trial of the OX40 agonist ivuxolimab. All receptors come from an adult with an advanced solid tumor such as melanoma, head and neck, liver or kidney cancer.

This chain joins TRBV7-3 and TRBJ1-2; maybe TRBD1 (6 bases). Germline assignment: CDR1 SGHTA and CDR2 FQGTGA. There are 15 residues in the CDR3. The germline V and J ends were trimmed by 5 bases and 10 bases, with 23 bases remaining between them. Here the CDR3 DNA reads TGTGCCAGCAGCCTCGACAGGAGCCCCCTTCGTGACTACACCTTC. It codes for CASSLDRSPLRDYTF. Combining the CDR3 with reference TRBV7-3 and TRBJ1-2 gives the whole variable domain GAGVSQTPSNKVTEKGKYVELRCDPISGHTALYWYRQSLGQGPEFLIYFQGTGAADDSGLPNDRFFAVRPEGSVSTLKIQRTERGDSAVYLCASSLDRSPLRDYTFGSGTRLTVV.

This rearrangement joins TRBV20-1 to TRBJ1-5; D unclear. From germline, CDR1 is DFQATT and CDR2 SNEGSKA (reference sequence). This CDR3 contains 11 residues. Trimming shortened V by 0 bases and J by 9 bases, and 6 bases separated the two germline ends. The CDR3 is CSAREGWPQHF. The CDR3 nucleotides are TGCAGTGCTAGAGAGGGGTGGCCCCAGCATTTT.

CDR3 bases: TGTGCCAGCAGCTCGACTTGGGGGGATACGCAGTATTTT. Its translation is CASSSTWGDTQYF. The rearrangement joins TRBV7-9 to TRBJ2-3; the D gene could be TRBD1 or TRBD2 (5 bases each). Germline CDR1 reads SEHNR; CDR2 reads FQNEAQ (reference sequence). With 4 bases removed from V and 6 bases from J, the gap between germline ends came to 11 bases. CDR3 length: 13 amino acids.

The rearrangement links TRBV30 to TRBJ1-2; perhaps TRBD1 as D (5 bases). This CDR3 region has 13 residues. Trimming removed 2 bases at V and 3 bases at J, with 10 bases between. Looked up from germline, CDR1 is GTSNPN and CDR2 is SVGIG (reference sequence). The CDR3 reads CAWSNRGDYGYTF. The CDR3 region has the DNA TGTGCCTGGAGTAACCGGGGGGACTATGGCTACACCTTC.

The chain links TRBV4-1 to TRBJ2-3; 11 positions match TRBD2. Germline V lookup: CDR1 MGHRA, CDR2 YSYEKL. After removal of 1 base from V and 0 bases from J, the junction contained 9 bases not matched to a gene. The CDR3 length is 19 residues. CDR3 residues: CASSQVIAGGLSSTDTQYF. CDR3 bases: TGCGCCAGCAGCCAAGTGATAGCGGGGGGGCTTTCGAGCACAGATACGCAGTATTTT.

The V and J genes are TRBV28 and TRBJ2-7; 7 positions match TRBD2. In germline, CDR1 is MDHEN, CDR2 SYDVKM. The V gene end was trimmed by 6 bases and the J gene end by 3 bases; junction bases not matched to a gene: 11. The CDR3 is made up of 15 amino acids. In nucleotides, the CDR3 is TGTGCCAGCAGCCTGACGCATAGCGGGCTCTACGAGCAGTACTTC. Translating it yields CASSLTHSGLYEQYF. The full variable domain, with the rest looked up from reference TRBV28 and TRBJ2-7, is DVKVTQSSRYLVKRTGEKVFLECVQDMDHENMFWYRQDPGLGLRLIYFSYDVKMKEKGDIPEGYSVSREKKERFSLILESASTNQTSMYLCASSLTHSGLYEQYFGPGTRLTVT.

The chain links TRBV19 to TRBJ2-7; the D gene could be TRBD1 or TRBD2 (5 bases each). CDR1 is LNHDA, CDR2 SQIVND, per germline (reference sequence). The CDR3 runs to 12 residues. With 6 bases removed from V and 4 bases from J, the gap between germline ends came to 10 bases. CDR3 sequence (DNA): TGTGCCAGTAGGGGAGACAGATACGAGCAGTACTTC. It translates to CASRGDRYEQYF.

V is TRBV5-5 and J is TRBJ1-3, with a possible D match to TRBD1 (5 bases). Germline CDR1 reads SGHKS; CDR2 reads YYEKEE (reference sequence). The CDR3 spans 13 residues. V lost 0 bases and J 9 bases, leaving 10 bases between the germline ends. CDR3 region: CASSLGQGPTIYF. The DNA of the CDR3 is TGTGCCAGCAGCTTGGGTCAGGGTCCCACCATATATTTT.

J is TRBJ1-2 and V is TRBV10-3; no firm D call. V lost 4 bases, J lost 3 bases, and 6 bases lay in between. The CDR3 spans 12 residues. The V gene's germline CDR1 is ENHRY and CDR2 SYGVKD. This chain's CDR3 is CAISALDYGYTF. In nucleotides, the CDR3 is TGTGCCATCAGTGCTCTAGACTATGGCTACACCTTC.

This rearrangement joins TRBV7-2 to TRBJ1-6, with TRBD1 matching over 8 bases. The CDR3 runs 15 residues. Germline V CDR1 and CDR2: SGHTA, FQGNSA. V lost 1 base, J lost 10 bases, and 6 bases stayed unmatched. In DNA form, the CDR3 reads TGTGCCAGCAGCTTAGTGGGCAGGGGGCTCTCACCCCTCCACTTT. Amino acids: CASSLVGRGLSPLHF.

The gene calls are TRBV13 and TRBJ1-2; D unresolved. CDR3 length equals 16 residues. Deletions cut 4 bases from V and 0 bases from J, with 15 bases between. Germline V gene data show CDR1 as PRHDT and CDR2 as FYEKMQ (reference sequence). CDR3 sequence (DNA): TGTGCCAGCAGCTCGCGAGAGGGCGGGGCTAACTATGGCTACACCTTC. This encodes CASSSREGGANYGYTF.